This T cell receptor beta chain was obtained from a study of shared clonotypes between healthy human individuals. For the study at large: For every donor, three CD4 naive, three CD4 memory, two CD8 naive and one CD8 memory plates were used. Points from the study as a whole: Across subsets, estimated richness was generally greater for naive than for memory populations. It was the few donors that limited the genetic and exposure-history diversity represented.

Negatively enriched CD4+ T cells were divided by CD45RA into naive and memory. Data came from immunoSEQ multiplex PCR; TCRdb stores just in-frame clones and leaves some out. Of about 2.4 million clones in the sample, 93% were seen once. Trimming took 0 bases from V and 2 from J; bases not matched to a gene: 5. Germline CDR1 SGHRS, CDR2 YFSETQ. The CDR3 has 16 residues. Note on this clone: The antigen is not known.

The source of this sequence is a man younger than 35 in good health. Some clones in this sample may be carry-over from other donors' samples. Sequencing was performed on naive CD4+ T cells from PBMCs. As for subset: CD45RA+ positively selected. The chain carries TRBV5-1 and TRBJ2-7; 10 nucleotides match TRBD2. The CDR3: CASSLAVGLAAYEQYF. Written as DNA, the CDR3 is TGCGCCAGCAGCTTGGCCGTCGGACTAGCGGCCTACGAGCAGTACTTC.